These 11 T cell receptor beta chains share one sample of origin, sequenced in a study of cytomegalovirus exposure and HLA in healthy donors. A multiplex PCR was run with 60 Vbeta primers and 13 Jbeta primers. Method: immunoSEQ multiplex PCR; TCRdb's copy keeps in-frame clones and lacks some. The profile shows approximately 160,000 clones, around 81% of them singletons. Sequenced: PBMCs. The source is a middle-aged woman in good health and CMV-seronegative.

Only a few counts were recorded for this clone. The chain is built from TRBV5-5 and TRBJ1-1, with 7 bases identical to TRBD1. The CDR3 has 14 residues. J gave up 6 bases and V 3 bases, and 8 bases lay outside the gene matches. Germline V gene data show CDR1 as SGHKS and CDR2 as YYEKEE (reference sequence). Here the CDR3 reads CASSSLGQSSEAFF. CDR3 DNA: TGTGCCAGCAGCTCCTTGGGACAGTCTTCTGAAGCTTTCTTT.

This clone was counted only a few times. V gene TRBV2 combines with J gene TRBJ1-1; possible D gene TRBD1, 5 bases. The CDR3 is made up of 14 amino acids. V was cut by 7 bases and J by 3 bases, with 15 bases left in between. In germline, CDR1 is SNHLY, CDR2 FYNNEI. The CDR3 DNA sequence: TGTGCCAGCACGTGGGGGGGTAGGGACACTGAAGCTTTCTTT. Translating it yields CASTWGGRDTEAFF.

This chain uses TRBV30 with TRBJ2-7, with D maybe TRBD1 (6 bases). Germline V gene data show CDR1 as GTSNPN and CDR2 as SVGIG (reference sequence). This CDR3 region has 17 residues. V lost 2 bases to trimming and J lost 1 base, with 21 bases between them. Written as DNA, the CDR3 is TGTGCCTGGAGTAGAGGGTCCCGGAGGACAGTTTCCTACGAGCAGTACTTC. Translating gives CAWSRGSRRTVSYEQYF. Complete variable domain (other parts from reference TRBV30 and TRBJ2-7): SQTIHQWPATLVQPVGSPLSLECTVEGTSNPNLYWYRQAAGRGLQLLFYSVGIGQISSEVPQNLSASRPQDRQFILSSKKLLLSDSGFYLCAWSRGSRRTVSYEQYFGPGTRLTVT.

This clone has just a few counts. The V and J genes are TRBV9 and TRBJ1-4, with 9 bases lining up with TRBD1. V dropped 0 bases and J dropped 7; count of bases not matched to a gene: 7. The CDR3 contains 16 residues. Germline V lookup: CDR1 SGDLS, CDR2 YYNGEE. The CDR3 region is CASSVGNRDRAEKLFF. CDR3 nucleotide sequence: TGTGCCAGCAGCGTAGGCAACCGGGACAGGGCTGAAAAACTGTTTTTT.

CDR3 DNA sequence: TGTGCCAGCAGTGTAGGACAGAGTCAAATGAACACTGAAGCTTTCTTT. Protein: CASSVGQSQMNTEAFF. The rearrangement uses TRBV2 and TRBJ1-1, with TRBD1 as a possible D gene (6 bases). CDR3 length: 16 amino acids. V was clipped by 4 bases and J by 0 bases, with 15 bases between them. Per the germline V gene, CDR1 is SNHLY and CDR2 is FYNNEI.

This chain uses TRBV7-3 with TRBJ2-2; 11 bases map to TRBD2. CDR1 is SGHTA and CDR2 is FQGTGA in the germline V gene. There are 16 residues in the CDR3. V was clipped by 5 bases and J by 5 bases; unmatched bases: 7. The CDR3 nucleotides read TGTGCCAGCAGCGGCTCGACTAGCGGGAATACCGGGGAGCTGTTTTTT. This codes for CASSGSTSGNTGELFF.

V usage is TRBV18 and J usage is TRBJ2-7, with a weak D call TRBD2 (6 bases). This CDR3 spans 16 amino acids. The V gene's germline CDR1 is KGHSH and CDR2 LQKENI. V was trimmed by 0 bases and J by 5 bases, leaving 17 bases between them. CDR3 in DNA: TGTGCCAGCTCACCACCGAGGAGCGGGCAGTCAAACGAGCAGTACTTC. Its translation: CASSPPRSGQSNEQYF.

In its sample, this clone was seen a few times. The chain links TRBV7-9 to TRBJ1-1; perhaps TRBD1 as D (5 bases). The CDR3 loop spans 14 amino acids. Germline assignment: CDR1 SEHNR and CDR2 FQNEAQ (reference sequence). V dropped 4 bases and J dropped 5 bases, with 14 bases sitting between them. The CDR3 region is CASSSIPGSTEAFF. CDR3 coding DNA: TGTGCCAGCAGCTCAATACCAGGGTCGACTGAAGCTTTCTTT.

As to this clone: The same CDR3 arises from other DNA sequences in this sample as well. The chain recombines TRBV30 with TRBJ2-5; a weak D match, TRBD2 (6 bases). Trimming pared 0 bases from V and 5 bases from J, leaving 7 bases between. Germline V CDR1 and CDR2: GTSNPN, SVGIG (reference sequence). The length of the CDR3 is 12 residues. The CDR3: CAWSVGGETQYF. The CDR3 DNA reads TGTGCCTGGAGTGTGGGGGGTGAGACCCAGTACTTC.

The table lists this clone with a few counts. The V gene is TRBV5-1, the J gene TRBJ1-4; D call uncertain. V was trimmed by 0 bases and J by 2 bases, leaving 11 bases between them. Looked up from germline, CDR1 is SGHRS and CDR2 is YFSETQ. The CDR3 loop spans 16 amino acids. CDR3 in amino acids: CASSLGGFATNEKLFF. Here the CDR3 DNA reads TGCGCCAGCAGCTTGGGAGGGTTTGCTACTAATGAAAAACTGTTTTTT.

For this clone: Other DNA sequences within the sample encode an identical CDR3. CDR3 loop: CASSSRETQYF. The CDR3 coding sequence is TGTGCCAGCAGCTCGAGGGAGACCCAGTACTTC. V usage is TRBV6-5 and J usage is TRBJ2-5, with D unclear. CDR1 is MNHEY, CDR2 SVGAGI, per germline. V lost 6 bases and J 5 bases, leaving 7 bases between the germline ends. The CDR3 runs 11 residues.